The entry that follows covers one TCR beta chain sequence. The data originate from a study of blood T cell repertoires in COVID-19. Study context: The United States, Italy and Spain were the sources of the acute and convalescent COVID-19 samples. From T cells, B-cell-depleted T cells, or PBMCs came the material, which was cDNA or gDNA.

Measured with immunoSEQ multiplex PCR; TCRdb has only the in-frame clones, and not every one. The sample comprises some 180,000 clones, around 90% of which are singletons, and around 5% rests with the top ten. The V gene end was trimmed by 3 bases and the J gene end by 0 bases; junction bases not matched to a gene: 6. This CDR3 is 18 amino acids long. Germline loops: CDR1 MNHEY, CDR2 SMNVEV (reference sequence). The chain has TRBV27 and TRBJ2-7; 15 nucleotides align to TRBD2. Sequencing used peripheral blood. The sequence was obtained from a man younger than 30 with COVID-19, enrolled during active disease. The CDR3 DNA follows: TGTGCCAGCAGTTTCCTCGGGACTAGCGGGAGGCCCTCCTACGAGCAGTACTTC. Its protein is CASSFLGTSGRPSYEQYF.